The rows below give T cell receptor beta chains drawn from one sample of a study of OX40 agonist ivuxolimab in advanced cancers. TCRdb's table, derived via immunoSEQ multiplex PCR, lists solely in-frame clones and lacks some. The sample yields about 96,000 clones, about four fifths seen once. The specimen comprised CD4+ or CD8+ T cells sorted from blood, sampled in a trial of the OX40 agonist ivuxolimab. The receptors were gathered from an adult with an advanced solid tumor such as melanoma, head and neck, liver or kidney cancer. CDR3s include the opening cysteine and the closing phenylalanine or tryptophan. A D gene is named only where the DNA matches it firmly. For some rows the clone size is stated as once, few or many, or as a class when expanded; others skip it.

cdr3_nt | cdr3_aa | d_call | v_call | clone_size | j_call
TGTGCCAGCTCACCGGGGGGCAGGGACAACAACAATGAGCAGTTCTTC | CASSPGGRDNNNEQFF | NA | TRBV18 | NA | TRBJ2-1
TGTGCCAGCCCCTCCCCCGGGGAGCTGTTTTTT | CASPSPGELFF | NA | TRBV6-1 | NA | TRBJ2-2
TGTGCCAGCAGCGCGACTAGCGGGGGCACCGGGGAGCTGTTTTTT | CASSATSGGTGELFF | TRBD2 | TRBV9 | NA | TRBJ2-2
TGTGCCACCAGCAGAGGCACTGAAGCTTTCTTT | CATSRGTEAFF | NA | TRBV15 | NA | TRBJ1-1
TGTGCCAGCGCCCTCTCTGGAAACACCATATATTTT | CASALSGNTIYF | NA | TRBV2 | NA | TRBJ1-3
TGTGCCAGCTCACCGTTCGGGACTCCGGGGGAGCCCCAGCATTTT | CASSPFGTPGEPQHF | NA | TRBV18 | NA | TRBJ1-5
TGTGCCAGCAGCCGTGCTTGGGGCTACACCTTC | CASSRAWGYTF | NA | TRBV5-6 | NA | TRBJ1-2
TGTGCCAGCAAGGGACAGGGAGACAACACTGAAGCTTTCTTT | CASKGQGDNTEAFF | TRBD1 | TRBV11-1 | NA | TRBJ1-1
TGTGCCAGCTCACCACTCGCGAGTTCCTACAATGAGCAGTTCTTC | CASSPLASSYNEQFF | NA | TRBV18 | NA | TRBJ2-1
TGTGCCATCAGTGGACGACTAGCGGAAGAGACCCAGTACTTC | CAISGRLAEETQYF | TRBD2 | TRBV10-3 | NA | TRBJ2-5
TGTGCCAGCTCCCCGGACAGTCCCTACGAGCAGTACTTC | CASSPDSPYEQYF | NA | TRBV18 | once | TRBJ2-7
TGCGCCAGCAGGGAGGGGTTTAATGGAAATGAGCAGTTCTTC | CASREGFNGNEQFF | NA | TRBV5-1 | NA | TRBJ2-1
TGTGCCAGCTCACCGGGGACCCCGGGGACCGGGGAGCTGTTTTTT | CASSPGTPGTGELFF | NA | TRBV18 | NA | TRBJ2-2
TGTGCCAGCAGCAAGGGACTAGCCAAAAACATTCAGTACTTC | CASSKGLAKNIQYF | NA | TRBV21-1 | NA | TRBJ2-4
TGTGCCAGCAGCCTTGATGGGGGTTGGGATGCAGATACGCAGTATTTT | CASSLDGGWDADTQYF | NA | TRBV5-8 | NA | TRBJ2-3
TGTGCCAGCAGCTCGGTGGGTGCCCTGGGAGGCGAGCAGTACTTC | CASSSVGALGGEQYF | NA | TRBV7-8 | few | TRBJ2-7
TGCGCCAGTTCGCGGGACAGGGCGAATAGGTACGAGCAGTACTTC | CASSRDRANRYEQYF | TRBD1 | TRBV5-1 | NA | TRBJ2-7
TGTGCCAGCAGGCAGGGCACAGATACGCAGTATTTT | CASRQGTDTQYF | NA | TRBV6-5 | NA | TRBJ2-3
TGCGCCAGCAGAACTGTGGGACAGGGCTCCGGTTCACCCCTCCACTTT | CASRTVGQGSGSPLHF | TRBD1 | TRBV5-1 | NA | TRBJ1-6
TGTGCCAGTAGCCCACCCCGGGACACCTATGGCTACACCTTC | CASSPPRDTYGYTF | NA | TRBV19 | once | TRBJ1-2
TGTGCTAGTGGTTTGCTCCTTTTTGGGACGGATCTTTCCTACGAGCAGTACTTC | CASGLLLFGTDLSYEQYF | NA | TRBV12-5 | once | TRBJ2-7
TGTGCCAGCAGCCGAGCGGGGAACACTGAAGCTTTCTTT | CASSRAGNTEAFF | NA | TRBV7-2 | NA | TRBJ1-1
TGTGCCAGCAGTTCCCGGCGGGAATTCGAGCAGTACTTC | CASSSRREFEQYF | NA | TRBV7-8 | NA | TRBJ2-7
TGTGCTAGTGGTATACAGGGGTCGGCAGATACGCAGTATTTT | CASGIQGSADTQYF | TRBD1 | TRBV12-5 | NA | TRBJ2-3
TGTGCCAGCTCACCGGCCAGAGGGGACGGCTACACCTTC | CASSPARGDGYTF | NA | TRBV18 | NA | TRBJ1-2
TGTGCCAGCAGTGATTTGCACACCCCCCAGCATTTT | CASSDLHTPQHF | NA | TRBV6-1 | NA | TRBJ1-5
TGTGCCAGCAGCGGCTACGGTGGGTCCTACAATGAGCAGTTCTTC | CASSGYGGSYNEQFF | NA | TRBV5-6 | NA | TRBJ2-1
TGTGCCATCAGTGAGTCGTGGACAGGGGCCGTGATGCAGTACTTC | CAISESWTGAVMQYF | TRBD1 | TRBV10-3 | NA | TRBJ2-7
TGTGCCAGCAGCGTAAGGGGACTTCTTCCGGTCACAGATACGCAGTATTTT | CASSVRGLLPVTDTQYF | NA | TRBV9 | NA | TRBJ2-3
TGTGCCAGCAGCCGACCGTCGGGGATCTCCGGCGAAAAACTGTTTTTT | CASSRPSGISGEKLFF | NA | TRBV14 | NA | TRBJ1-4
TGCGCCAGCAGCCCCCGGGGACTGGGGGGCTATGGCTACACCTTC | CASSPRGLGGYGYTF | NA | TRBV4-3 | NA | TRBJ1-2
TGTGCCAGCAGCGCTTTGGGACAGGTGAACACTGAAGCTTTCTTT | CASSALGQVNTEAFF | TRBD1 | TRBV6-1 | NA | TRBJ1-1
TGTGCCAGCAGTTCCCACGGTGATAGCAATCAGCCCCAGCATTTT | CASSSHGDSNQPQHF | NA | TRBV6-6 | many | TRBJ1-5
TGTGCCAGCAGCCAGGGGACAAACACAGATACGCAGTATTTT | CASSQGTNTDTQYF | NA | TRBV14 | NA | TRBJ2-3
TGTGCCAGCAGCGCCTCGACAGGGACTGGAAACACCATATATTTT | CASSASTGTGNTIYF | TRBD1 | TRBV7-9 | NA | TRBJ1-3